These 20 T cell receptor beta chains were sequenced from one sample in a study of sequential checkpoint blockade in melanoma. TCRdb's table, derived via immunoSEQ multiplex PCR, lists solely in-frame clones and lacks some. The sample records approximately 6,100 clones, 20% to 25% being singletons. Noted treatment: randomized to nivolumab then ipilimumab (arm A) or the reverse (arm B). The specimen was tumor tissue (inferred from file names), collected from a patient given nivolumab and ipilimumab in sequence. The source is a human donor with melanoma.

This clone is hyperexpanded by share. The V gene is TRBV28, the J gene TRBJ1-4, with no clear D. The CDR3 contains 13 residues. Germline V gene data show CDR1 as MDHEN and CDR2 as SYDVKM. Deletions cut 7 bases from V and 12 bases from J, with 18 bases between. The DNA of the CDR3 is TGTGCCAGCACCCTAGGTCGTCCGGCGGAACTGTTTTTT. Protein sequence: CASTLGRPAELFF.

This clone is labeled medium-sized. The chain couples TRBV19 to TRBJ1-1; D is uncertain. Germline lookup yields CDR1 LNHDA and CDR2 SQIVND (reference sequence). This CDR3 is 13 amino acids long. V was clipped by 3 bases and J by 1 base, with 6 bases between them. The CDR3 reads CASSISENTEAFF. The DNA for the CDR3 is TGTGCCAGTAGTATTTCAGAGAACACTGAAGCTTTCTTT.

This clone turned up a few times. The genes are TRBV4-1 and TRBJ2-7; 12 nucleotides match TRBD2. V was clipped by 4 bases and J by 2 bases; unmatched bases: 15. The germline V gene has CDR1 MGHRA and CDR2 YSYEKL. CDR3 size: 19 residues. Here the CDR3 reads CASSLSSDWTSGDTYEQYF. The DNA for the CDR3 is TGCGCCAGCAGCCTTTCTTCAGATTGGACTAGCGGGGATACCTACGAGCAGTACTTC.

V and J are TRBV5-1 and TRBJ2-1; D is unclear. Germline lookup yields CDR1 SGHRS and CDR2 YFSETQ. V lost 1 base to trimming and J lost 2 bases, with 10 bases between them. The length of the CDR3 is 15 residues. In DNA form, the CDR3 reads TGCGCCAGCAGCTTGTCGGCTGAAACCTACAATGAGCAGTTCTTC. Translating gives CASSLSAETYNEQFF.

This clone was observed at least ten times. The V call is TRBV11-3, the J call TRBJ1-4; 9 nucleotides match TRBD1. The CDR3 spans 14 residues. V shed 4 bases and J 8 bases; nucleotides not matched to a gene: 5. CDR1 and CDR2 from the germline V gene are SGHNT and YENEEA. For the CDR3, the DNA is TGTGCCAGCAGCTCCGGGACAGGGTGGGAAAAACTGTTTTTT. Translated: CASSSGTGWEKLFF. Supplemented by reference TRBV11-3 and TRBJ1-4, the full variable domain reads EAGVVQSPRYKIIEKKQPVAFWCNPISGHNTLYWYLQNLGQGPELLIRYENEEAVDDSQLPKDRFSAERLKGVDSTLKIQPAELGDSAVYLCASSSGTGWEKLFFGSGTQLSVL.

DNA of the CDR3: TGCGCCAGCAGCTTGGCCGAGGGGCGGACCAGCACAGATACGCAGTATTTT. It codes for CASSLAEGRTSTDTQYF. This chain connects TRBV5-1 to TRBJ2-3; perhaps D is TRBD1 or TRBD2 (5 bases each). Trimming shortened V by 0 bases and J by 0 bases, and 14 bases separated the two germline ends. CDR3 length: 17 amino acids. The germline V gene encodes CDR1 SGHRS and CDR2 YFSETQ.

The sample holds a few counts of this clone. CDR3 protein: CASRSTGDTEAFF. CDR3 sequence (DNA): TGTGCCAGCAGGTCGACAGGGGACACTGAAGCTTTCTTT. The rearrangement joins TRBV28 to TRBJ1-1, with 8 bases that match TRBD1. V lost 6 bases and J lost 3; bases outside the gene matches: 3. Germline V gives CDR1 MDHEN, CDR2 SYDVKM. The CDR3 contains 13 residues.

This clone was seen a single time. The V gene is TRBV28, the J gene TRBJ2-1; TRBD2 is a possible D gene (7 bases). The length of the CDR3 is 15 residues. Per germline, CDR1 MDHEN and CDR2 SYDVKM. Trimming cost V 7 bases and J 1 base, with 14 bases left between them. The CDR3 loop is CASTRGALSYNEQFF. The CDR3, as DNA: TGTGCCAGCACACGGGGGGCCTTATCCTACAATGAGCAGTTCTTC.

The CDR3 region is CASSPTGNEQYF. The CDR3 DNA reads TGTGCCAGCTCACCAACAGGGAACGAGCAGTACTTC. J is TRBJ2-7 and V is TRBV18, with D maybe TRBD1 (6 bases). The CDR3 is 12 amino acids. The germline V gene has CDR1 KGHSH and CDR2 LQKENI. Trimming took off 2 bases at V and 5 bases at J, with 7 bases between the two ends.

CDR3 sequence reads: CASSPGTEETQYF. CDR3 in DNA: TGTGCCAGCTCACCCGGGACAGAAGAGACCCAGTACTTC. The genes are TRBV18 and TRBJ2-5; 7 nucleotides align to TRBD1. After removal of 3 bases from V and 3 bases from J, the junction contained 1 base not matched to a gene. CDR3 size: 13 residues. CDR1 is KGHSH, CDR2 LQKENI, per germline.

This clone was picked up a small number of times. This chain connects TRBV9 to TRBJ2-2, with D perhaps assigned TRBD1 or TRBD2 (5 bases each). Germline CDR1 and CDR2: SGDLS and YYNGEE. Trimming took off 4 bases at V and 1 base at J, with 14 bases between the two ends. The CDR3 sequence is 16 residues long. The CDR3 here is CASSPSGGENTGELFF. In DNA, the CDR3 is TGTGCCAGCAGCCCTAGTGGGGGTGAGAACACCGGGGAGCTGTTTTTT.

The chain employs TRBV10-2 and TRBJ1-3; D remains unclear. Deletions cut 2 bases from V and 1 base from J, with 6 bases between. The CDR3 length is 14 residues. The V gene's germline CDR1 is WSHSY and CDR2 SAAADI. The CDR3 is CASSERGSGNTIYF. In DNA, the CDR3 is TGCGCCAGCAGTGAGAGAGGGTCTGGAAACACCATATATTTT.

This clone has a handful of counts. J is TRBJ2-7 and V is TRBV9; D might be TRBD1 (6 bases). Germline V CDR1 and CDR2: SGDLS, YYNGEE. The CDR3 covers 13 residues. The V end lost 4 bases, the J end lost 4 bases, and 12 bases lay between the germline ends. The CDR3 DNA sequence: TGTGCCAGCAGCCCACCCCAGGGGTACGAGCAGTACTTC. Translation gives CASSPPQGYEQYF.

The chain couples TRBV15 to TRBJ1-2; 10 bases fit TRBD1. The CDR3 covers 14 residues. Germline CDR1 is LNHNV and CDR2 is YYDKDF (reference sequence). With V trimmed by 3 bases and J by 8 bases, 6 bases remained unmatched. CDR3 amino acids: CATSRPGTGDGYTF. The DNA for the CDR3 is TGTGCCACCAGCAGGCCCGGGACAGGGGACGGCTACACCTTC.

In its sample, this clone was seen many times. The chain combines TRBV11-3 with TRBJ2-1, with 8 bases aligning to TRBD2. The CDR3 runs 18 residues. Germline CDR1 and CDR2: SGHNT and YENEEA. V shed 3 bases and J 6 bases; nucleotides not matched to a gene: 16. CDR3 nucleotide sequence: TGTGCCAGCAGCTTCTCCGGGAGTCAGCGGGAGAGGCGCAATGAGCAGTTCTTC. Protein sequence: CASSFSGSQRERRNEQFF.

This clone is classed as medium-sized (0.01 to 0.1%). The CDR3 DNA is TGTGCCAGCAGGACAGGCGCCTCCTACAATGAGCAGTTCTTC. Translated: CASRTGASYNEQFF. The rearrangement links TRBV6-8 to TRBJ2-1, with D possibly matching TRBD1 (6 bases). Germline V lookup: CDR1 MNHGY, CDR2 SAAAGT. V was shortened by 6 bases and J by 0 bases, with 9 bases between the two germline ends. This CDR3 has 14 residues.

This clone was seen only a few times. The chain has TRBV11-3 and TRBJ1-4; perhaps TRBD1 as D (6 bases). CDR3 size: 15 residues. Germline loops: CDR1 SGHNT, CDR2 YENEEA. With 4 bases removed from V and 3 bases from J, the gap between germline ends came to 12 bases. In nucleotides, the CDR3 is TGTGCCAGCAGCTGGTACAGGGAGGCTAATGAAAAACTGTTTTTT. Translating it yields CASSWYREANEKLFF.

This clone is categorized as large. The rearrangement uses TRBV9 and TRBJ2-2, with D unresolved. The germline V gene has CDR1 SGDLS and CDR2 YYNGEE. This CDR3 spans 12 amino acids. V lost 1 base and J 6 bases, leaving 4 bases between the germline ends. The CDR3 loop is CASSVLPGELFF. DNA of the CDR3: TGTGCCAGCAGCGTATTGCCCGGGGAGCTGTTTTTT.

There are a few counts of this clone. This chain joins TRBV6-8 and TRBJ1-2; TRBD1 might be the D (6 bases). Trimming shortened V by 7 bases and J by 2 bases, and 17 bases separated the two germline ends. The CDR3 is 15 residues long. Looked up from germline, CDR1 is MNHGY and CDR2 is SAAAGT. The CDR3 region is CASKPGTQKNYGYTF. The CDR3 DNA sequence: TGTGCCAGCAAACCCGGGACACAGAAAAACTATGGCTACACCTTC.

V gene TRBV28 combines with J gene TRBJ1-2, with TRBD1 matching over 7 bases. The trim removed 2 bases at V and 4 bases at J, leaving 1 base unmatched. Germline V gene data show CDR1 as MDHEN and CDR2 as SYDVKM. The CDR3 sequence is 13 residues long. The DNA for the CDR3 is TGTGCCAGCAGTTTAAGGACAGGCTATGGCTACACCTTC. This translates into CASSLRTGYGYTF.